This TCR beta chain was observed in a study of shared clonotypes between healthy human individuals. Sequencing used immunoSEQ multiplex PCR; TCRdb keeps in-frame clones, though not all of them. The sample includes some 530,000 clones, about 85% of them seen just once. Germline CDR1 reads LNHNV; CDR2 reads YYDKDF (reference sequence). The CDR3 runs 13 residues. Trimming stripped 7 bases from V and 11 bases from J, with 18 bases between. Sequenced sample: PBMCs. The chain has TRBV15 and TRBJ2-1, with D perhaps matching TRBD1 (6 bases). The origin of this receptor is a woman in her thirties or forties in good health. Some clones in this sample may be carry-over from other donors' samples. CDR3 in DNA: TGTGCCACCACGACCGAGATACAGGGCAAGCAGTTCTTC. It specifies CATTTEIQGKQFF. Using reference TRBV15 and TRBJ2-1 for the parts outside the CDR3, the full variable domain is DAMVIQNPRYQVTQFGKPVTLSCSQTLNHNVMYWYQQKSSQAPKLLFHYYDKDFNNEADTPDNFQSRRPNTSFCFLDIRSPGLGDTAMYLCATTTEIQGKQFFGPGTRLTVL.